A selection of T cell receptor beta chains follows, all from one sample in a study of Ad26.COV2.S vaccination and SARS-CoV-2 variants. Assay: immunoSEQ multiplex PCR; the TCRdb copy retains only in-frame clones and omits some. The table has some 340,000 clones, just under 85% seen once. Material: peripheral blood, obtained in a trial of Ad26.COV2.S vaccine versus placebo. The receptors come from a person aged 18-65 years who received the Ad26.COV2.S COVID-19 vaccine or a placebo. Each CDR3 is given with its conserved first and last residue. Each record gives: clone size, V gene, CDR3 protein. Expanded clones are given a class, and other clones once, few, many or no size at all.

clone size: .
V gene: TRBV5-5
CDR3 protein: CASSLFSQAVETQYF

clone size: .
V gene: TRBV4-2
CDR3 protein: CASSQDPGNTGELFF

clone size: .
V gene: TRBV7-3
CDR3 protein: CASSYPGDSRKNTEAFF

clone size: .
V gene: TRBV25-1
CDR3 protein: CASSEMSYRDGYTF

clone size: few
V gene: TRBV10-3
CDR3 protein: CAIKVGEKLFF

clone size: .
V gene: TRBV6-5
CDR3 protein: CASSRWTDNYGYTF

clone size: once
V gene: TRBV6-5
CDR3 protein: CASSYSRRYNEQFF

clone size: .
V gene: TRBV28
CDR3 protein: CASGWGAGRLNTEAFF

clone size: .
V gene: TRBV19
CDR3 protein: CASSLNSNQPQHF

clone size: .
V gene: TRBV3-1/TRBV3-2
CDR3 protein: CASSRLAGGREQYF

clone size: .
V gene: TRBV10-3
CDR3 protein: CATSEDGIYGYTF

clone size: few
V gene: TRBV7-8
CDR3 protein: CASSLLGQGAPGNQPQHF

clone size: .
V gene: TRBV7-2
CDR3 protein: CASSLGRDYEQYF

clone size: .
V gene: TRBV4-1
CDR3 protein: CASSQTGNTEAFF

clone size: few
V gene: TRBV12-3/TRBV12-4
CDR3 protein: CASGVMEELFF

clone size: .
V gene: TRBV27
CDR3 protein: CASSSVDRGQEDTQYF

clone size: .
V gene: TRBV2
CDR3 protein: CASSENPGTGVPEQYF

clone size: .
V gene: TRBV28
CDR3 protein: CASSFFLAKGGQPYEQYF

clone size: .
V gene: TRBV3-1/TRBV3-2
CDR3 protein: CASSPTSGYETQYF

clone size: few
V gene: TRBV12-3/TRBV12-4
CDR3 protein: CASSRLNNSPLHF

clone size: .
V gene: TRBV24-1
CDR3 protein: CATSLAGGQLVEDTQYF

clone size: .
V gene: TRBV5-1
CDR3 protein: CASIQNPGSYEQYF

clone size: .
V gene: TRBV28
CDR3 protein: CASSEFRSGGYTF

clone size: once
V gene: TRBV5-1
CDR3 protein: CASSSNRVGTEAFF